This T cell receptor beta chain originates from a study of identical twins. This clonotype showed up just a few times. Losses at the gene ends were 5 bases for V and 3 bases for J; bases not matched to a gene: 6. Germline CDR1 and CDR2: LGHNT and FRNRAP. The CDR3 is made up of 15 amino acids. TCRdb processed the 5' RACE reads anew with MiXCR; each CDR3 protein has one entry. There are 500,000 or so distinct CDR3 sequences in the sample; roughly an eighth occur only once, and approximately 0.98% lies in the top ten. Separately, the same data were catalogued under a study of yellow fever vaccine responses in identical twins.

Input material: CD4+ T cells sorted from blood. This TCR was recovered from a woman in her late teens or twenties in good health. The chain employs TRBV12-5 and TRBJ2-3; 9 bases align to TRBD1. The CDR3 spells CASGQGQGWTDTQYF. DNA for the CDR3: TGTGCTAGTGGTCAGGGACAGGGCTGGACAGATACGCAGTATTTT.